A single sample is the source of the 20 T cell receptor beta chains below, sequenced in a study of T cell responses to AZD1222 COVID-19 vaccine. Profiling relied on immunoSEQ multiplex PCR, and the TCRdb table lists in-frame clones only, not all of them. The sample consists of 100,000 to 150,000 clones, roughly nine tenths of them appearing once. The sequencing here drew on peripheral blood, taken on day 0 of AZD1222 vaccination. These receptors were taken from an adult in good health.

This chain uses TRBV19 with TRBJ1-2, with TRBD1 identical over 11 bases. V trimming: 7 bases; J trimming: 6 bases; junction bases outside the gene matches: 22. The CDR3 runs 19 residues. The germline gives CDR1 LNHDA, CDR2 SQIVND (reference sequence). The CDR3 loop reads CASKPLAATRDRGVHGYTF. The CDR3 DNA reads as TGTGCCAGTAAACCCCTGGCGGCCACGAGGGACAGGGGGGTCCATGGCTACACCTTC.

CDR3 amino acids: CASRAPGPNLGKLFF. The CDR3 coding sequence is TGTGCCAGCAGAGCCCCGGGCCCTAACCTTGGAAAACTGTTTTTT. The chain combines TRBV27 with TRBJ1-4; no reliable D call. The CDR3 contains 15 residues. CDR1 is MNHEY and CDR2 is SMNVEV in the germline V gene (reference sequence). Trimming removed 6 bases from V and 10 bases from J, with 21 bases in between.

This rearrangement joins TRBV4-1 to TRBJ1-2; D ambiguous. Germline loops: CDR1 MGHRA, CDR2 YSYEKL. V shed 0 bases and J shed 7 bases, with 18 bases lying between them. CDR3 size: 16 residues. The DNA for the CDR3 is TGCGCCAGCAGCCAAGACGCAGCCGATCGGACGTTTGGCTACACCTTC. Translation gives CASSQDAADRTFGYTF.

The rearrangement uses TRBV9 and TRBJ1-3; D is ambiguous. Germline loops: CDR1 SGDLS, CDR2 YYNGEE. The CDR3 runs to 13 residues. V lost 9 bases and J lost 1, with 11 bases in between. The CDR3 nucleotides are TGTGCCACTCGCCAACCGTCTGGAAACACCATATATTTT. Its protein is CATRQPSGNTIYF.

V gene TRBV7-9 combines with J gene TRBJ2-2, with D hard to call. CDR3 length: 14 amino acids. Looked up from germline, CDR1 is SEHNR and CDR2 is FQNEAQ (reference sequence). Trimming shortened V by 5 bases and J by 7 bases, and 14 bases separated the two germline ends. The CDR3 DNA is TGTGCCAGCAGCATCAAAGGCTCGGGCGGGGAGCTGTTTTTT. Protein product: CASSIKGSGGELFF.

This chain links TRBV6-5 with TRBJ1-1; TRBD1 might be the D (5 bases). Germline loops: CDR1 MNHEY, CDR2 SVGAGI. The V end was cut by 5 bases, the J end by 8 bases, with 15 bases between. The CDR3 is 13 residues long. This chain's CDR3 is CASSPPGGGEAFF. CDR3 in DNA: TGTGCCAGCAGTCCTCCGGGGGGAGGGGAAGCTTTCTTT.

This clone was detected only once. In DNA, the CDR3 is TGTGCCTGGACGAAACTAGCGGGGTACAATGAGCAGTTCTTC. It specifies CAWTKLAGYNEQFF. The V gene is TRBV30, the J gene TRBJ2-1; 10 nucleotides align to TRBD2. Germline CDR1 reads GTSNPN; CDR2 reads SVGIG (reference sequence). Trimming cost V 4 bases and J 4 bases; bases outside gene matches: 4. CDR3 length equals 14 residues.

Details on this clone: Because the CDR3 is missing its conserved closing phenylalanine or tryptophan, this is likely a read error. In nucleotides, the CDR3 is TGTGCCAGCAGTTACGGGACTGAAGCTTTCTCT. Residues: CASSYGTEAFS. This chain links TRBV6-2 or TRBV6-3 with TRBJ1-1; D gene ambiguous. The CDR3 sequence is 11 residues long. Germline values: CDR1 MNHEY, CDR2 SVGEGT. Deletions cut 2 bases from V and 5 bases from J, with 3 bases between.

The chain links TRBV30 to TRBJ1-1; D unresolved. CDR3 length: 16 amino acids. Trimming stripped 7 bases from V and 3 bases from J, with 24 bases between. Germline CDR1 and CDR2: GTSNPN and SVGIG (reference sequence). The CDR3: CASASPLGGLYTEAFF. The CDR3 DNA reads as TGTGCCTCTGCCTCTCCCCTTGGTGGTCTTTACACTGAAGCTTTCTTT.

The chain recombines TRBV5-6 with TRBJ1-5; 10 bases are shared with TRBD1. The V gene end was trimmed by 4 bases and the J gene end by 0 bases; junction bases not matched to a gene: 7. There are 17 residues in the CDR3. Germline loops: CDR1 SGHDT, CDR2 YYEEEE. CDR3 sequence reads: CASSLDRGVDSNQPQHF. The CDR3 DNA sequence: TGTGCCAGCAGCCTGGACAGGGGGGTAGATAGCAATCAGCCCCAGCATTTT.

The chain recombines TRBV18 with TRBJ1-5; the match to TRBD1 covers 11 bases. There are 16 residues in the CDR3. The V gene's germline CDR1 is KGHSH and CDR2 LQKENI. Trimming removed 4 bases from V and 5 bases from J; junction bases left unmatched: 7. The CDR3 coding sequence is TGTGCCAGCTCACTTGGACAGGGGGCCTTGTATCAGCCCCAGCATTTT. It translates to CASSLGQGALYQPQHF. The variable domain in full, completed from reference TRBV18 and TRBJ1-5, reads NAGVMQNPRHLVRRRGQEARLRCSPMKGHSHVYWYRQLPEEGLKFMVYLQKENIIDESGMPKERFSAEFPKEGPSILRIQQVVRGDSAAYFCASSLGQGALYQPQHFGDGTRLSIL.

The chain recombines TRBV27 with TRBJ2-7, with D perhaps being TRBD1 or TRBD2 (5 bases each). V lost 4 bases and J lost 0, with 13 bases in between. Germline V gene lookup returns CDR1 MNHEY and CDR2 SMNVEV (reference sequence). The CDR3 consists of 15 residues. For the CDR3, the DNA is TGTGCCAGCAGTTACCGGGACGGGTCCTCCTACGAGCAGTACTTC. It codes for CASSYRDGSSYEQYF.

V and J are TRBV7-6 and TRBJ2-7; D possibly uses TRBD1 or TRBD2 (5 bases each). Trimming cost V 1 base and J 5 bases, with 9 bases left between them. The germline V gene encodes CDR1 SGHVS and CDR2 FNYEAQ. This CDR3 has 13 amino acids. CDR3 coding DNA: TGTGCCAGCAGCTTAGAAGAGGGGAACGAGCAGTACTTC. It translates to CASSLEEGNEQYF.

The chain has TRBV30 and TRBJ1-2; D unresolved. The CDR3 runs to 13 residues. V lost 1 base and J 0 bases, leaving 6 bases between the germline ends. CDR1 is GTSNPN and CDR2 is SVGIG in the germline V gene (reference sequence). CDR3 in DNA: TGTGCCTGGAGTGAACCTTCTAACTATGGCTACACCTTC. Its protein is CAWSEPSNYGYTF.

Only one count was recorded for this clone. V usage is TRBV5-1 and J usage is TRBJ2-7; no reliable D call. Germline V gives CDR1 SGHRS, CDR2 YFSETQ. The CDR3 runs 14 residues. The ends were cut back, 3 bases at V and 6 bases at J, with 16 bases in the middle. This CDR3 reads CASSSSTELGEQYF. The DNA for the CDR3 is TGCGCCAGCAGCTCTTCCACCGAACTGGGCGAGCAGTACTTC.

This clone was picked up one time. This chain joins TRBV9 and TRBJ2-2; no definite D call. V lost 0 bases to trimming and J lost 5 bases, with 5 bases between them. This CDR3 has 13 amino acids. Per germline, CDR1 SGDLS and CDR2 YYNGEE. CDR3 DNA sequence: TGTGCCAGCAGCGTAGCTGGGACCGGGGAGCTGTTTTTT. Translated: CASSVAGTGELFF.

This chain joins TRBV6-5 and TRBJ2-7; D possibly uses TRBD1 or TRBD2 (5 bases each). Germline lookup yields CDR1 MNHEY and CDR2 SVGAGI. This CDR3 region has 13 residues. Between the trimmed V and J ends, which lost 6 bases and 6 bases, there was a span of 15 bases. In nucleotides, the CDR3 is TGTGCCAGCAGCCCCGGGGCCTTGGGCGAGCAGTACTTC. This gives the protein CASSPGALGEQYF.

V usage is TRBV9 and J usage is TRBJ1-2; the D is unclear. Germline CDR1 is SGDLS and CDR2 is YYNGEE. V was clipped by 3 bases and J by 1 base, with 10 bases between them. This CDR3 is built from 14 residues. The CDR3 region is CASSARGGNYGYTF. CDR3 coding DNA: TGTGCCAGCAGCGCCCGGGGAGGTAACTATGGCTACACCTTC.

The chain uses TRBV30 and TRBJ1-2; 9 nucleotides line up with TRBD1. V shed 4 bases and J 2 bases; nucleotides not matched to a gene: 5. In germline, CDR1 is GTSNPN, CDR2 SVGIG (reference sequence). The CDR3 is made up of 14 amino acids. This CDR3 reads CAWNRQGENYGYTF. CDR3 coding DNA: TGTGCCTGGAACAGACAGGGGGAAAACTATGGCTACACCTTC.

CDR3 sequence (DNA): TGTGCCAGCAGCCAAGCGGGGGAGGATAGCAATCAGCCCCAGCATTTT. This translates into CASSQAGEDSNQPQHF. The chain joins TRBV3-1 (or the pseudogene TRBV3-2) to TRBJ1-5; a weak D match, TRBD1 (5 bases). This CDR3 is built from 16 residues. From germline, CDR1 is LGHDT and CDR2 YNNKEL (reference sequence). The V and J ends lost 1 base and 0 bases respectively, with 10 bases between them.